This T cell receptor (beta chain) was profiled in a study of PD-L1 blockade in urothelial cancer (dated 2017 in TCRdb). In terms of the full investigation: All patients started therapy in about 2014 and received atezolizumab 1,200 mg intravenously every 3 weeks. Pretreatment blood TCR-seq was available for fewer than 30 patients, at least one posttreatment blood collection was obtained for 25 or so patients, and tumor TCR-seq was available for 25 or so patients. A median of 141,255 T cells and just over 80,000 unique TCRs was obtained from blood samples, and a median clonality of 0.080 was observed. Durable clinical benefit was achieved by nine patients and was not achieved by 20 patients. The study was an exploratory multi-omic analysis of somatic, immune and clinical correlates of response to PD-L1 blockade with atezolizumab in urothelial cancer. About 90% of the 29 patients were identified as males with urothelial cancer of bladder origin, and a prior smoking history was reported by 18 of 29 patients. Blood samples were analyzed at two time points: 3 weeks after treatment start (second dose) and 6 weeks after treatment start. In the same patients who had TCR sequencing, pretreatment tumors also underwent whole exome sequencing and RNA sequencing. An ECOG performance status of 0 or 1 was recorded for the patients, and 0 to 3 prior chemotherapy regimens had been received by the patients. TCR sequencing covered pretreatment tumor samples and matched, serially collected peripheral blood taken before and after atezolizumab treatment. Durable clinical benefit was defined as a progression-free survival longer than 6 months, and TCR features were additionally tested against progression-free survival and overall survival. Study-level results and caveats: Because of the small sample size (n ≈ 30) and the many exploratory analyses performed, the results are intended to be regarded as hypothesis-generating. A pretreatment peripheral blood TCR clonality below the median was linked to improved progression-free and overall survival. Greater expansion of tumor-associated TCR clones in peripheral blood 3 weeks after the start of treatment was observed in patients with durable benefit (n of about 20, p = 0.022).

Spanning cysteine to phenylalanine, the CDR3 consists of 15 amino acids. CDR3 DNA is the only sequence kept; it has 45 bases, read in frame from the first base. Per the germline V gene, MNHEY is the CDR1 and SVGAGI is the CDR2. Compared with germline, V lacks 5 bases and J lacks 2 bases; bases without a gene match: 4. The time point label corresponds to: pretreatment peripheral blood. A cohort of more than 25 patients with locally advanced or metastatic urothelial carcinoma, treated at Memorial Sloan Kettering on a trial protocol, was included. Peripheral blood mononuclear cells were collected from each patient pretreatment and during treatment, giving between 1 and 8 total time points per patient. The Qiagen DNeasy Blood extraction kit was used to purify genomic DNA from total PBMCs and from tumor samples. Collected pretreatment and during treatment, PBMCs were isolated and stored as previously described.

Synthetic TCR analog templates were spiked into each PCR so that absolute template abundance could be estimated from read counts. The immunoSEQ assay was used to amplify TCRbeta CDR3 regions from genomic DNA with bias-controlled V and J gene primers. Sequencing of rearranged TCRbeta segments was performed at approximately 20X coverage. The paper's processing steps were these. Sequencing errors were corrected by clustering and CDR3s were annotated against IMGT to assign V, D and J genes. Downstream analyses used only productive TCRbeta rearrangements, leaving out any out-of-frame or stop-codon sequences. Clonality was computed as one minus Shannon entropy normalized by the log of the number of unique productive sequences. Clones differing between time points or between blood and tumor were identified using Fisher's exact test with Benjamini-Hochberg correction, with an adjusted p below 0.01 applied as the threshold. The source is immuneACCESS, and TCRdb retained only in-frame sequences with V and J called. Part of the clones is not carried over; for the studies checked, unresolved V genes explain less than half of this, and the remainder is unexplained. The DNA gave D and trimming, while V, J and clone size come from that table. The sample includes tens of thousands of clones, with about 86% observed a single time. The top ten clones comprise more than 13% of the sample.

Worth noting for this clone: What antigen it recognizes has not been identified. It has no much larger one-base neighbor in the sample; base qualities were not kept.

This specimen consisted of PBMCs, obtained around atezolizumab (anti-PD-L1) treatment. This TCR was recovered from a man aged 55 to 70 with urothelial cancer. In this chain, TRBV6-5 is recombined with TRBJ1-5, and 9 junctional nucleotides match TRBD1. The DNA is TGTGCCAGCAGTCGGACAGGGGATGGCAATCAGCCCCAGCATTTT. Translation gives CASSRTGDGNQPQHF.